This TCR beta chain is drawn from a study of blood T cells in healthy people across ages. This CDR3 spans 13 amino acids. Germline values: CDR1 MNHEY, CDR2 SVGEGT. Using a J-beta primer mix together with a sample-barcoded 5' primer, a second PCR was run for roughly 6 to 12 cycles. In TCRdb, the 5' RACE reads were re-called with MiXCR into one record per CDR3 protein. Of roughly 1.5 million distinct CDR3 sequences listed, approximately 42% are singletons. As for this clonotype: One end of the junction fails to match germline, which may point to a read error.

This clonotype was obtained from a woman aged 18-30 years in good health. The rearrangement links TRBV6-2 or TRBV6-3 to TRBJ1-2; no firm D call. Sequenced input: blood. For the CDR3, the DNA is TGTGCCAGCAGTGACTCTGGGATCGATGGCTACACCTTC. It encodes CASSDSGIDGYTF.